This T cell receptor beta chain was identified in a study of beta chain features in type 1 diabetes. General study findings and limits: In every one of the four CD4+ subsets, TCRB CDR3s were moderately but significantly shorter in Type 1 diabetes patients. It was among patients, rather than healthy donors, that naive, central memory and Treg TCRB repertoires appeared more similar.

The isolated RNA, all of it, was reverse transcribed, so expressed TCRB transcripts were what got sequenced. Only in-frame clones appear in the TCRdb table, and some are missing; sequencing was by immunoSEQ multiplex PCR. The data show about 140,000 clones, about 9.7% seen once. About this clone: Antigen unknown.

The trim removed 1 base at V and 2 bases at J, leaving 4 bases unmatched. Germline loops: CDR1 MNHEY, CDR2 SVGAGI. The CDR3 runs to 16 residues. The sample taken for sequencing was central memory CD4+ T cells from blood. The sequence was collected from a woman aged 40 to 50 in good health. V is TRBV6-5 and J is TRBJ2-5; 10 bases align to TRBD2. The CDR3 bases are TGTGCCAGCAGTTACTGGCTAGCGGGGGAGCAAGAGACCCAGTACTTC. The encoded protein is CASSYWLAGEQETQYF.